This entry lists 14 T cell receptor beta chains sequenced from one sample in a study of blood T cells in healthy people across ages. Alongside a J-beta primer mix, a sample-barcoded 5' primer served in a second PCR lasting roughly 7 to 11 cycles. TCRdb re-called the 5' RACE reads with MiXCR, one entry per CDR3 protein. The top ten hold about 2.1% of the sample, which has about 1.8 million distinct CDR3 sequences, roughly 49% seen once. The specimen was blood. All receptors derive from a woman in her 40s in good health.

V gene TRBV12-3 or TRBV12-4 combines with J gene TRBJ2-1; TRBD1 matches at 7 bases. V shed 6 bases, J shed 7 bases, and the junction held 21 bases outside the gene matches. CDR3 size: 18 residues. CDR3 DNA: TGTGCCAGCAGCCCCTTTGGACAGGCTACTTATGGGTTTAATGAGCAGTTCTTC. Encoded protein: CASSPFGQATYGFNEQFF.

This clonotype occurred once. The V and J genes are TRBV28 and TRBJ1-4; maybe TRBD1 (6 bases). V shed 1 base and J shed 4 bases, with 16 bases lying between them. The V gene's germline CDR1 is MDHEN and CDR2 SYDVKM. CDR3 length equals 17 residues. The CDR3 region is CASSLSVPGALNEKLFF. CDR3 in DNA: TGTGCCAGCAGTTTATCGGTCCCGGGGGCCCTTAATGAAAAACTGTTTTTT.

CDR3 protein: CASSQATGDFYGYTF. The CDR3 region has the DNA TGCGCCAGCAGCCAAGCGACAGGGGACTTCTATGGCTACACCTTC. The gene calls are TRBV4-3 and TRBJ1-2, with 8 bases that match TRBD1. The CDR3 is 15 amino acids. J gave up 4 bases and V 1 base, and 5 bases lay outside the gene matches. From germline, CDR1 is LGHNA and CDR2 YSLEER.

This chain connects TRBV28 to TRBJ1-5; D is perhaps TRBD1 (6 bases). Germline V gene lookup returns CDR1 MDHEN and CDR2 SYDVKM. This CDR3 spans 16 amino acids. V was cut by 6 bases and J by 5 bases, with 20 bases left in between. This CDR3 reads CASSSRRQAADQPQHF. DNA of the CDR3: TGTGCCAGCAGCTCACGTCGACAGGCCGCAGATCAGCCCCAGCATTTT.

This clonotype occurred a few times. Here the CDR3 DNA reads TGCAGCGGAGGTAACCGGGAGACCCAGTACTTC. Protein: CSGGNRETQYF. The genes are TRBV29-1 and TRBJ2-5; unclear D gene. This CDR3 region has 11 residues. The germline gives CDR1 SQVTM, CDR2 ANQGSEA. The germline V and J ends were trimmed by 7 bases and 5 bases, with 11 bases remaining between them. Variable domain in full (rest from reference TRBV29-1 and TRBJ2-5): SAVISQKPSRDICQRGTSLTIQCQVDSQVTMMFWYRQQPGQSLTLIATANQGSEATYESGFVIDKFPISRPNLTFSTLTVSNMSPEDSSIYLCSGGNRETQYFGPGTRLLVL.

V and J are TRBV28 and TRBJ2-5; D possibly corresponds to TRBD2 (7 bases). Germline CDR1 is MDHEN and CDR2 is SYDVKM. V lost 5 bases and J 1 base, leaving 17 bases between the germline ends. This CDR3 region has 16 residues. The DNA for the CDR3 is TGTGCCAGCAGTCCGATGGGTGGGGGGGCCCAAGAGACCCAGTACTTC. The encoded protein is CASSPMGGGAQETQYF.

A few counts support this clonotype. The chain combines TRBV11-2 with TRBJ2-7, with TRBD2 as a possible D gene (7 bases). This CDR3 spans 16 amino acids. The V end was cut by 3 bases, the J end by 2 bases, with 17 bases between. CDR1 is SGHAT, CDR2 FQNNGV, per germline. The CDR3 nucleotides are TGTGCCAGCAGCTTTGACTACGGGGGGCAAGCCTACGAGCAGTACTTC. Translated, it gives CASSFDYGGQAYEQYF. Based on the CDR3 plus reference TRBV11-2 and TRBJ2-7, the full variable domain is EAGVAQSPRYKIIEKRQSVAFWCNPISGHATLYWYQQILGQGPKLLIQFQNNGVVDDSQLPKDRFSAERLKGVDSTLKIQPAKLEDSAVYLCASSFDYGGQAYEQYFGPGTRLTVT.

This clonotype turned up a few times. V usage is TRBV25-1 and J usage is TRBJ2-7; TRBD1 might be the D (7 bases). V was cut by 6 bases and J by 2 bases, with 17 bases left in between. The CDR3 contains 15 residues. CDR1 and CDR2 from the germline V gene are MGHDK and SYGVNS. CDR3 nucleotides: TGTGCCAGCAGCCGAGGAGGGGGCCCAACCTACGAGCAGTACTTC. It encodes CASSRGGGPTYEQYF.

The sample holds a few counts of this clonotype. The chain employs TRBV28 and TRBJ2-5; 10 nucleotides align to TRBD1. The germline CDR1 and CDR2 sequences are MDHEN and SYDVKM. V lost 5 bases to trimming and J lost 4 bases; unmatched junction nucleotides: 7. The CDR3 runs 15 residues. The CDR3: CASSIGTGVGETQYF. The CDR3 coding sequence is TGTGCCAGCAGTATCGGGACAGGGGTGGGAGAGACCCAGTACTTC.

The chain joins TRBV29-1 to TRBJ2-5; no clear D. The CDR3 is 12 residues long. V was pared by 2 bases and J by 5 bases, with 9 bases between. Germline V gene sequence: CDR1 SQVTM, CDR2 ANQGSEA. Here the CDR3 DNA reads TGCAGCGTTGAAAACTCATGGGAGACCCAGTACTTC. This translates into CSVENSWETQYF.

This clonotype was seen a handful of times. V usage is TRBV20-1 and J usage is TRBJ2-1, with 9 bases matching TRBD2. CDR3 length: 17 residues. The V gene's germline CDR1 is DFQATT and CDR2 SNEGSKA (reference sequence). V trimming: 3 bases; J trimming: 4 bases; junction bases outside the gene matches: 13. The CDR3 is CSASPISAGGIYNEQFF. For the CDR3, the DNA is TGCAGTGCTAGCCCCATCTCAGCGGGGGGCATATACAATGAGCAGTTCTTC.

The V call is TRBV7-9, the J call TRBJ2-3, with no clear D. CDR1 and CDR2 from the germline V gene are SEHNR and FQNEAQ (reference sequence). The CDR3 runs 16 residues. Trimming stripped 11 bases from V and 0 bases from J, with 21 bases between. The CDR3 nucleotides are TGTGCCTGTCCCCGGGCGGCAGCCACTAGCACAGATACGCAGTATTTT. It specifies CACPRAAATSTDTQYF.

The rearrangement links TRBV20-1 to TRBJ2-5; 8 positions match TRBD2. J gave up 5 bases and V 6 bases, and 17 bases lay outside the gene matches. The CDR3 contains 16 residues. Germline V CDR1 and CDR2: DFQATT, SNEGSKA (reference sequence). The CDR3 sequence is CSAVGHGGASPETQYF. The CDR3 nucleotides read TGCAGTGCCGTGGGGCACGGGGGGGCTAGTCCGGAGACCCAGTACTTC.

This chain connects TRBV6-6 to TRBJ1-1, with D possibly matching TRBD1 (5 bases). The germline V and J ends were trimmed by 5 bases and 6 bases, with 13 bases remaining between them. CDR3 length: 13 amino acids. In germline, CDR1 is MNHNY, CDR2 SVGAGI (reference sequence). This chain's CDR3 is CASSIRARPEAFF. DNA of the CDR3: TGTGCCAGCAGTATCAGGGCCCGACCTGAAGCTTTCTTT.